Below are 22 T cell receptor beta chains sequenced from a single sample in a study of regulatory T cells in long-lasting Graves disease. The TCR beta library used iRepertoire HTBI primers with Arm-PCR amplification of CDR3. MiXCR, applied by TCRdb to the multiplex PCR reads, yields one record per CDR3 protein. The table includes a few hundred thousand distinct CDR3 sequences, 15% to 20% detected once. Noted time point: newly diagnosed GD, antithyroid drugs for less than 3 months. Extracted RNA from PBMCs served as the source of the TCR library. The sequencing used peripheral blood mononuclear cells (PBMCs), collected at new diagnosis, from a patient treated with antithyroid drugs. These receptors were collected from a female donor with Graves disease.

The V call is TRBV9, the J call TRBJ2-7; 16 nucleotides line up with TRBD2. With 0 bases clipped from V and 5 bases from J, the junction kept 5 bases outside the gene matches. The CDR3 is made up of 17 amino acids. CDR1 is SGDLS and CDR2 is YYNGEE in the germline V gene. The CDR3 DNA reads TGTGCCAGCAGCGTAGAGGGGACTAGCGGGAGGGTCCACGAGCAGTACTTC. This encodes CASSVEGTSGRVHEQYF.

In its sample, this clonotype was seen many times. This rearrangement joins TRBV18 to TRBJ1-2; D gene ambiguous. The V gene's germline CDR1 is KGHSH and CDR2 LQKENI. The CDR3 extends over 14 amino acids. Trimming cost V 6 bases and J 1 base, with 12 bases left between them. Written as DNA, the CDR3 is TGTGCCAGCTCCCCCGGTAGCGTTAACTATGGCTACACCTTC. This sequence encodes CASSPGSVNYGYTF.

This clonotype was detected ten times or more. The chain recombines TRBV12-3 or TRBV12-4 with TRBJ2-1; tentative D call: TRBD1 (6 bases). The length of the CDR3 is 16 residues. Trimming removed 2 bases at V and 2 bases at J, with 13 bases between. Written as DNA, the CDR3 is TGTGCCAGCAGTTTACTCCCCGGGACAACCTACAATGAGCAGTTCTTC. Its translation: CASSLLPGTTYNEQFF.

This clonotype was seen many times. This rearrangement joins TRBV20-1 to TRBJ2-2; 14 bases are a match to TRBD2. Unmatched junction bases numbered 5, after V lost 6 bases and J lost 5 bases. The CDR3 consists of 15 residues. Germline loops: CDR1 DFQATT, CDR2 SNEGSKA (reference sequence). Here the CDR3 DNA reads TGCAGTGCGCAGACTAGCGGGAGGGGTACCGGGGAGCTGTTTTTT. Translated, it gives CSAQTSGRGTGELFF.

This clonotype was seen a few times. This could be a read error, since a much larger clone is one nucleotide away. This rearrangement joins TRBV6-1 to TRBJ2-5, with 9 bases fitting TRBD2. Losses at the gene ends were 6 bases for V and 3 bases for J; bases not matched to a gene: 2. The CDR3 runs to 13 residues. The germline CDR1 and CDR2 sequences are MNHNS and SASEGT. This chain's CDR3 is CASSRLAEETQYF. The CDR3 DNA is TGTGCCAGCAGCCGACTAGCGGAAGAGACCCAGTACTTC.

This clonotype was found many times. The chain has TRBV20-1 and TRBJ1-2; D is possibly TRBD1 (5 bases). This CDR3 region has 13 residues. Between the trimmed V and J ends, which lost 1 base and 6 bases, there was a span of 12 bases. Germline values: CDR1 DFQATT, CDR2 SNEGSKA (reference sequence). This chain's CDR3 is CSARVQGENGYTF. Here the CDR3 DNA reads TGCAGTGCTAGAGTCCAGGGAGAAAATGGCTACACCTTC.

There are a few counts of this clonotype. The chain employs TRBV4-1 and TRBJ2-2, with TRBD1 matching over 9 bases. V gave up 2 bases and J gave up 5 bases; unmatched junction bases: 6. CDR1 is MGHRA, CDR2 YSYEKL, per germline. The CDR3 consists of 16 residues. CDR3 bases: TGCGCCAGCAGCCAAAGGACAGGGGAAGGGACCGGGGAGCTGTTTTTT. This encodes CASSQRTGEGTGELFF.

In its sample, this clonotype was seen many times. The chain carries TRBV2 and TRBJ1-2; 7 nucleotides line up with TRBD1. J was trimmed by 4 bases and V by 6 bases; bases with no gene match: 5. Germline loops: CDR1 SNHLY, CDR2 FYNNEI. This CDR3 contains 13 residues. The CDR3 loop is CASRETGFYGYTF. The DNA for the CDR3 is TGTGCCAGCAGGGAGACAGGGTTCTATGGCTACACCTTC.

In its sample, this clonotype was seen many times. The CDR3 DNA reads TGTGCCATCAACCTAGCGGGATTGGGCACCGGGGAGCTGTTTTTT. Amino acids: CAINLAGLGTGELFF. The rearrangement links TRBV10-3 to TRBJ2-2; 9 bases match TRBD2. The CDR3 runs 15 residues. Germline CDR1 is ENHRY and CDR2 is SYGVKD. Trimming removed 7 bases from V and 4 bases from J; junction bases left unmatched: 7.

This clonotype was recorded at least ten times. The V and J genes are TRBV20-1 and TRBJ2-5, with 8 bases lining up with TRBD2. The CDR3 runs 14 residues. V shed 6 bases, J shed 5 bases, and the junction held 11 bases outside the gene matches. Per germline, CDR1 DFQATT and CDR2 SNEGSKA (reference sequence). This chain's CDR3 is CSASGGLGSETQYF. The CDR3, as DNA: TGCAGTGCCAGTGGGGGACTAGGGTCGGAGACCCAGTACTTC.

This clonotype was found many times. This rearrangement joins TRBV5-1 to TRBJ2-1; a weak D match, TRBD1 (6 bases). The V end lost 0 bases, the J end lost 4 bases, and 11 bases lay between the germline ends. The CDR3 runs 15 residues. Germline assignment: CDR1 SGHRS and CDR2 YFSETQ. This chain's CDR3 is CASSLAATGYNEQFF. The CDR3 DNA follows: TGCGCCAGCAGCTTGGCCGCGACAGGTTACAATGAGCAGTTCTTC.

Ten or more counts support this clonotype. The gene calls are TRBV11-3 and TRBJ1-6; D not resolved. From germline, CDR1 is SGHNT and CDR2 YENEEA. Trimming took 7 bases from V and 4 from J, leaving 11 bases between them. CDR3 size: 14 residues. The CDR3, as DNA: TGTGCCAGCAATCATAGGAGTTATAATTCACCCCTCCACTTT. Translating it yields CASNHRSYNSPLHF.

This clonotype showed up many times. The chain uses TRBV28 and TRBJ1-2; no reliable D call. The CDR3 consists of 14 residues. Looked up from germline, CDR1 is MDHEN and CDR2 is SYDVKM. Trimming removed 6 bases at V and 0 bases at J, with 11 bases between. CDR3: CASSLGGANYGYTF. For the CDR3, the DNA is TGTGCCAGCAGCTTAGGAGGAGCTAACTATGGCTACACCTTC.

This clonotype was observed at least ten times. The J gene is TRBJ2-5, the V gene TRBV5-6; TRBD1 aligns across 8 bases. The J segment lost 12 bases and the V segment lost 0 bases, leaving 10 bases of the junction unmatched. CDR1 SGHDT and CDR2 YYEEEE come from the germline V gene. The CDR3 is 14 residues long. The CDR3 is CASSLVERQGREYF. The DNA of the CDR3 is TGTGCCAGCAGCTTGGTTGAGCGACAGGGGCGGGAGTACTTC.

This clonotype was recorded at least ten times. The chain has TRBV29-1 and TRBJ2-3; TRBD1 or TRBD2 may be the D gene (6 bases each). V lost 8 bases and J 0 bases, leaving 15 bases between the germline ends. CDR1 is SQVTM and CDR2 is ANQGSEA in the germline V gene. CDR3 length: 14 amino acids. The CDR3 region has the DNA TGCAGCTTTTCGGGGGCCGCTAGCACAGATACGCAGTATTTT. Its protein product is CSFSGAASTDTQYF.

The sample holds many counts of this clonotype. This chain links TRBV24-1 with TRBJ2-2, with D perhaps TRBD1 (5 bases). V was cut by 8 bases and J by 3 bases, with 9 bases left in between. Per the germline V gene, CDR1 is KGHDR and CDR2 is SFDVKD. The CDR3 totals 13 residues. The CDR3 here is CATKAGHTGELFF. The CDR3 nucleotides are TGTGCCACCAAGGCAGGGCACACCGGGGAGCTGTTTTTT.

This clonotype was counted at least ten times. This chain uses TRBV28 with TRBJ1-2; 8 bases map to TRBD1. CDR3 length: 13 amino acids. Germline V gene lookup returns CDR1 MDHEN and CDR2 SYDVKM. The ends lost 4 bases at V and 3 bases at J; junction bases unmatched: 1. CDR3 amino acids: CASSSGGDYGYTF. CDR3 nucleotide sequence: TGTGCCAGCAGTTCAGGGGGCGACTATGGCTACACCTTC.

On this clonotype: Sequence at one end of the junction differs from germline and may be a read error. The rearrangement links TRBV7-9 to TRBJ1-4; 9 bases align to TRBD1. This CDR3 contains 14 residues. Germline lookup yields CDR1 SEHNR and CDR2 FQNEAQ (reference sequence). The CDR3 spells CVSRSGQGREKLFF. CDR3 nucleotide sequence: TGTGTCAGCAGGTCGGGACAGGGTCGCGAAAAACTGTTTTTT.

This clonotype was picked up many times. The V gene is TRBV2, the J gene TRBJ1-4, with D maybe TRBD1 (6 bases). Germline V gene lookup returns CDR1 SNHLY and CDR2 FYNNEI. Trimming left V 6 bases short and J 14 bases short, with 16 bases between. The CDR3 has 12 residues. The CDR3 here is CASSASGQYLFF. The CDR3 DNA reads TGTGCCAGCAGCGCTTCTGGACAGTACCTGTTTTTT.

This clonotype was found once. This is likely a read error, given that the CDR3 carries no conserved phenylalanine or tryptophan at its end. The chain employs TRBV9 and TRBJ2-7, with TRBD2 identical over 12 bases. The CDR3 contains 17 residues. Losses at the gene ends were 3 bases for V and 4 bases for J; bases not matched to a gene: 11. Germline V gives CDR1 SGDLS, CDR2 YYNGEE. CDR3 nucleotide sequence: TGTGCCAGCAGCGAGGGGGCTAGCGGGAGGGCCGGGTACGAGCAGTACATC. Its translation is CASSEGASGRAGYEQYI.

This clonotype has ten or more counts. The chain carries TRBV27 and TRBJ1-2; a weak D match, TRBD1 (5 bases). Trimming stripped 4 bases from V and 5 bases from J, with 17 bases between. This CDR3 is 15 amino acids long. Germline values: CDR1 MNHEY, CDR2 SMNVEV (reference sequence). The CDR3 sequence is CASSYRTPGKYGYTF. The CDR3 coding sequence is TGTGCCAGCAGTTATCGGACACCCGGCAAGTATGGCTACACCTTC.

This clonotype has a single count. This likely came from a read error, as a far larger clone is one base away. Lacking the conserved final phenylalanine or tryptophan, this CDR3 likely reflects a read error. The chain joins TRBV7-2 to TRBJ2-2; 8 bases agree with TRBD2. This CDR3 spans 16 amino acids. In germline, CDR1 is SGHTA, CDR2 FQGNSA. The J segment lost 5 bases and the V segment lost 1 base, leaving 6 bases of the junction unmatched. The CDR3 DNA reads as TGTGCCAGCAGCTTAGTATTCTCGGGGGGGACCGGGGAGCTGTTTGTT. Amino acid sequence: CASSLVFSGGTGELFV.